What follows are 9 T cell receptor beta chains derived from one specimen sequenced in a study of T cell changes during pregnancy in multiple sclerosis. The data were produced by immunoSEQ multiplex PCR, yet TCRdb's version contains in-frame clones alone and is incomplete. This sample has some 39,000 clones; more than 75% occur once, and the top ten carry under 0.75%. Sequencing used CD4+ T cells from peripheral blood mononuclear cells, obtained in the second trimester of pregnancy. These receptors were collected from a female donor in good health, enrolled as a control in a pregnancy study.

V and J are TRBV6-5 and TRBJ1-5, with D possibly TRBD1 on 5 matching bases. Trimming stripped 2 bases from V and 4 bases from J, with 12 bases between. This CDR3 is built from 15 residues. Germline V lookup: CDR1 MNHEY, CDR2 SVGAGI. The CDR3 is CASSYRQPSNQPQHF. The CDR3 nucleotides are TGTGCCAGCAGTTACCGACAGCCCTCAAATCAGCCCCAGCATTTT.

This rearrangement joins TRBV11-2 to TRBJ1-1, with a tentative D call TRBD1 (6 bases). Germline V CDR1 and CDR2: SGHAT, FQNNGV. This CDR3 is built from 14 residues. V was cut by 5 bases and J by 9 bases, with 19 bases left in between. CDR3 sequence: CASSPNTGLLKAFF. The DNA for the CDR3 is TGTGCCAGCAGCCCTAATACAGGGCTCCTGAAAGCTTTCTTT.

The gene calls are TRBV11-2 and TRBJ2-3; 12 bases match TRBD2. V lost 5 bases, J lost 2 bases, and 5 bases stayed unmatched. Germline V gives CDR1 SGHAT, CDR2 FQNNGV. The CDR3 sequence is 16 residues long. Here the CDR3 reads CASSAGLAGNTDTQYF. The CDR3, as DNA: TGTGCCAGCAGCGCCGGACTAGCGGGGAACACAGATACGCAGTATTTT.

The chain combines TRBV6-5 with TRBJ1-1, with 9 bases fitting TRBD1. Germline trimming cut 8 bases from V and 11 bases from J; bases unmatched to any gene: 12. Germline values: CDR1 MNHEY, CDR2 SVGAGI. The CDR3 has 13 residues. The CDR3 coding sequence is TGTGCCAGCTCCGTATCCGAACAGGGGGCTGCTTTCTTT. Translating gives CASSVSEQGAAFF.

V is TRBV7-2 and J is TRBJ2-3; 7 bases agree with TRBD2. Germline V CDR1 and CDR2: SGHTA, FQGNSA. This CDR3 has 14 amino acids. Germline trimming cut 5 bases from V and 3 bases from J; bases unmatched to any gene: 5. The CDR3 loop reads CASSLTGGTDTQYF. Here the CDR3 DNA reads TGTGCCAGCAGCCTAACGGGGGGAACAGATACGCAGTATTTT.

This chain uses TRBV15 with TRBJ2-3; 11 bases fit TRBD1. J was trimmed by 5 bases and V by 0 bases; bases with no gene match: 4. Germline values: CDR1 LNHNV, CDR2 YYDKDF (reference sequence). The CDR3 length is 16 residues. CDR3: CATSRDGTGGIDTQYF. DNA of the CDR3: TGTGCCACCAGCAGAGATGGGACAGGGGGGATAGATACGCAGTATTTT.

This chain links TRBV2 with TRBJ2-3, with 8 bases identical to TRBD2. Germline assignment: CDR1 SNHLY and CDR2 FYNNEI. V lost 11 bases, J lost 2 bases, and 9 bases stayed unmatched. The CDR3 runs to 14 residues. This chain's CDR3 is CAARRGATTDTQYF. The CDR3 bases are TGTGCCGCTAGGCGGGGGGCGACCACAGATACGCAGTATTTT. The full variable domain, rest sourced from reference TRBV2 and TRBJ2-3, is EPEVTQTPSHQVTQMGQEVILRCVPISNHLYFYWYRQILGQKVEFLVSFYNNEISEKSEIFDDQFSVERPDGSNFTLKIRSTKLEDSAMYFCAARRGATTDTQYFGPGTRLTVL.

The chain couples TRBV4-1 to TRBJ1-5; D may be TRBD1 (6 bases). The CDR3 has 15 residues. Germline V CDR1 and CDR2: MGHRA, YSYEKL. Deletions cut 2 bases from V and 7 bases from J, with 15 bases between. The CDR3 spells CASSQSPQGGQPQHF. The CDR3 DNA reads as TGCGCCAGCAGCCAATCTCCACAGGGAGGGCAGCCCCAGCATTTT.

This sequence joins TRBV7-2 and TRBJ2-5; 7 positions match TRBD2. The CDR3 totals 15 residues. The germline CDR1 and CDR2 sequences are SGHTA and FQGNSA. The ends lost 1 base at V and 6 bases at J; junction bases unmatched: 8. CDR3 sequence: CASSLDRGVRKTQYF. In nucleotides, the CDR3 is TGTGCCAGCAGCTTAGATCGGGGGGTCAGGAAGACCCAGTACTTC.